A single sample is the source of the 22 T cell receptor beta chains below, sequenced in a study of blood T cell repertoires in COVID-19. Some clones are missing from TCRdb's copy, which holds only in-frame ones; the method was immunoSEQ multiplex PCR. The sample contains 130,000 or so clones, 85% of which appear only once. Sequencing input: peripheral blood. The receptors were sampled from a man between 60 and 75 years old with acute or convalescent COVID-19.

The chain joins TRBV2 to TRBJ1-3, with D unclear. The CDR3 loop spans 15 amino acids. Trimming pared 10 bases from V and 2 bases from J, leaving 18 bases between. Germline CDR1 SNHLY, CDR2 FYNNEI. CDR3 loop: CATLQRTGAGNTIYF. Here the CDR3 DNA reads TGTGCCACCCTACAACGTACCGGAGCTGGAAACACCATATATTTT.

V is TRBV4-2 and J is TRBJ2-7, with TRBD1 matching over 10 bases. The CDR3 loop spans 15 amino acids. Germline V CDR1 and CDR2: LGHNA, YNFKEQ. The J segment lost 5 bases and the V segment lost 4 bases, leaving 8 bases of the junction unmatched. The CDR3 loop is CASSLQDRGGNEQYF. For the CDR3, the DNA is TGTGCCAGCAGCCTCCAGGACAGGGGGGGGAACGAGCAGTACTTC.

The gene calls are TRBV28 and TRBJ1-1; D not resolved. CDR3 size: 13 residues. Looked up from germline, CDR1 is MDHEN and CDR2 is SYDVKM. The germline V and J ends were trimmed by 5 bases and 7 bases, with 14 bases remaining between them. For the CDR3, the DNA is TGTGCCAGCAGTACCTTACTAGGTATTGAAGCTTTCTTT. It encodes CASSTLLGIEAFF.

This clone was seen only once. This sequence joins TRBV19 and TRBJ2-2; D may be TRBD1 (6 bases). Germline V lookup: CDR1 LNHDA, CDR2 SQIVND (reference sequence). The CDR3 is 16 amino acids. V lost 3 bases to trimming and J lost 4 bases, with 15 bases between them. The CDR3 protein is CASSMGARGSTGELFF. DNA of the CDR3: TGTGCCAGTAGTATGGGGGCCAGGGGATCCACCGGGGAGCTGTTTTTT.

V and J are TRBV7-9 and TRBJ1-4; 7 nucleotides line up with TRBD1. Trimming took 6 bases from V and 3 from J; bases not matched to a gene: 7. The CDR3 spans 15 residues. Germline V gene data show CDR1 as SEHNR and CDR2 as FQNEAQ (reference sequence). The CDR3 loop is CASRGSRGANEKLFF. The CDR3 coding sequence is TGTGCCAGCAGAGGGTCCAGGGGGGCTAATGAAAAACTGTTTTTT. The full variable domain, completed using reference TRBV7-9 and TRBJ1-4, is DTGVSQNPRHKITKRGQNVTFRCDPISEHNRLYWYRQTLGQGPEFLTYFQNEAQLEKSRLLSDRFSAERPKGSFSTLEIQRTEQGDSAMYLCASRGSRGANEKLFFGSGTQLSVL.

The chain has TRBV2 and TRBJ1-6, with TRBD1 matching over 9 bases. There are 16 residues in the CDR3. The V and J ends lost 5 bases and 6 bases, in that order; junction bases with no gene match: 8. Looked up from germline, CDR1 is SNHLY and CDR2 is FYNNEI. CDR3 loop: CASSQTGGASNSPLHF. The CDR3 DNA reads as TGTGCCAGCAGTCAAACAGGGGGCGCTTCTAATTCACCCCTCCACTTT.

This clone is a singleton in its sample. V is TRBV7-2 and J is TRBJ2-2; D is unresolved. V lost 7 bases and J lost 0, with 6 bases in between. Germline CDR1 is SGHTA and CDR2 is FQGNSA. There are 13 residues in the CDR3. This CDR3 reads CASNTPNTGELFF. CDR3 DNA sequence: TGTGCCAGCAACACCCCGAACACCGGGGAGCTGTTTTTT.

The rearrangement joins TRBV7-2 to TRBJ1-4; D perhaps matches TRBD1 (6 bases). The CDR3 covers 16 residues. Germline V gene lookup returns CDR1 SGHTA and CDR2 FQGNSA. Trimming shortened V by 5 bases and J by 3 bases, and 16 bases separated the two germline ends. Written as DNA, the CDR3 is TGTGCCAGCAGCCCTGGAGGGGGGAGGGCTAATGAAAAACTGTTTTTT. Amino acids: CASSPGGGRANEKLFF.

The rearrangement joins TRBV5-4 to TRBJ2-7; 10 bases fit TRBD1. In germline, CDR1 is SGHNT, CDR2 YYREEE (reference sequence). The V gene end was trimmed by 4 bases and the J gene end by 3 bases; junction bases not matched to a gene: 10. The CDR3 runs 16 residues. The CDR3 region is CASSVGGTGVHYEQYF. The CDR3 coding sequence is TGTGCCAGCAGCGTTGGTGGGACAGGGGTTCACTACGAGCAGTACTTC.

The J gene is TRBJ1-6, the V gene TRBV2, with D possibly being TRBD1 (5 bases). The germline V and J ends were trimmed by 5 bases and 6 bases, with 11 bases remaining between them. The CDR3 contains 14 residues. The germline CDR1 and CDR2 sequences are SNHLY and FYNNEI. The CDR3, as DNA: TGTGCCAGCAGTATTGGCCAGGGTAATTCACCCCTCCACTTT. It yields the protein CASSIGQGNSPLHF.

The CDR3 DNA sequence: TGTGCCAGCAGCTTAGCGCTTGGTGCAGAACAGGCTTTCTTT. Protein sequence: CASSLALGAEQAFF. The genes are TRBV7-9 and TRBJ1-1; D call uncertain. V was clipped by 0 bases and J by 11 bases, with 16 bases between them. The CDR3 sequence is 14 residues long. The germline V gene encodes CDR1 SEHNR and CDR2 FQNEAQ (reference sequence). The entire variable domain, with the rest obtained from reference TRBV7-9 and TRBJ1-1, is as follows: DTGVSQNPRHKITKRGQNVTFRCDPISEHNRLYWYRQTLGQGPEFLTYFQNEAQLEKSRLLSDRFSAERPKGSFSTLEIQRTEQGDSAMYLCASSLALGAEQAFFGQGTRLTVV.

The chain employs TRBV9 and TRBJ2-2, with D perhaps TRBD2 (5 bases). The ends were cut back, 0 bases at V and 7 bases at J, with 13 bases in the middle. The CDR3 has 15 amino acids. Germline V CDR1 and CDR2: SGDLS, YYNGEE. As DNA, the CDR3 is TGTGCCAGCAGCGTAGCCGCGGGCTTGGGCGGGGAGCTGTTTTTT. Translating it yields CASSVAAGLGGELFF.

The rearrangement joins TRBV5-1 to TRBJ2-2; 13 nucleotides line up with TRBD2. The CDR3 spans 17 residues. Germline lookup yields CDR1 SGHRS and CDR2 YFSETQ. V lost 3 bases to trimming and J lost 2 bases; unmatched junction nucleotides: 4. The CDR3: CASSWTSGSANTGELFF. The CDR3 bases are TGCGCCAGCAGCTGGACTAGCGGGAGTGCCAACACCGGGGAGCTGTTTTTT. The full variable domain, its missing parts supplied by reference TRBV5-1 and TRBJ2-2, is KAGVTQTPRYLIKTRGQQVTLSCSPISGHRSVSWYQQTPGQGLQFLFEYFSETQRNKGNFPGRFSGRQFSNSRSEMNVSTLELGDSALYLCASSWTSGSANTGELFFGEGSRLTVL.

The chain has TRBV7-2 and TRBJ2-7, with D tentatively TRBD2 (5 bases). The CDR3 contains 15 residues. Germline CDR1 reads SGHTA; CDR2 reads FQGNSA. V lost 1 base, J lost 4 bases, and 14 bases lay in between. CDR3 in amino acids: CASSLVGLAAYEQYF. CDR3 nucleotide sequence: TGTGCCAGCAGCTTAGTCGGACTTGCCGCTTACGAGCAGTACTTC.

The table lists this clone with a count of one. The rearrangement joins TRBV28 to TRBJ2-5, with TRBD2 matching 10 bases. V was clipped by 3 bases and J by 5 bases; unmatched bases: 9. Germline lookup yields CDR1 MDHEN and CDR2 SYDVKM. The CDR3 sequence is 16 residues long. The CDR3 DNA is TGTGCCAGCAGTTTGGAGGCTAGCGGGAGTACGGAGACCCAGTACTTC. As protein: CASSLEASGSTETQYF.

The chain joins TRBV19 to TRBJ1-1; D is unresolved. There are 14 residues in the CDR3. Trimming left V 5 bases short and J 1 base short, with 11 bases between. Germline lookup yields CDR1 LNHDA and CDR2 SQIVND (reference sequence). CDR3 DNA sequence: TGTGCCAGTAGTTTCCGGGGAGGGAACACTGAAGCTTTCTTT. Translated: CASSFRGGNTEAFF.

This clone was observed a handful of times. This chain links TRBV6-5 with TRBJ2-1; tentative D call: TRBD1 (6 bases). The CDR3 extends over 14 amino acids. From germline, CDR1 is MNHEY and CDR2 SVGAGI. V lost 4 bases, J lost 5 bases, and 12 bases lay in between. CDR3 amino acids: CASSSGQTHNEQFF. DNA of the CDR3: TGTGCCAGCAGTTCCGGACAGACCCACAATGAGCAGTTCTTC.

The V call is TRBV19, the J call TRBJ2-7; a weak D match, TRBD1 (5 bases). Trimming shortened V by 6 bases and J by 4 bases, and 19 bases separated the two germline ends. Per germline, CDR1 LNHDA and CDR2 SQIVND (reference sequence). CDR3 length equals 15 residues. The CDR3 region has the DNA TGTGCCAGTAGCGCTTCAGGGTACCGGCTGTACGAGCAGTACTTC. Protein product: CASSASGYRLYEQYF.

This sequence joins TRBV11-2 and TRBJ2-5; TRBD2 agrees at 12 bases. This CDR3 has 14 amino acids. CDR1 is SGHAT and CDR2 is FQNNGV in the germline V gene. With V trimmed by 7 bases and J by 4 bases, 4 bases remained unmatched. The CDR3 sequence is CASTASGRGETQYF. CDR3 bases: TGTGCCAGCACCGCTAGCGGGAGGGGAGAGACCCAGTACTTC.

The V call is TRBV12-3 or TRBV12-4, the J call TRBJ1-4; D unresolved. The CDR3 is made up of 12 amino acids. With 4 bases removed from V and 11 bases from J, the gap between germline ends came to 11 bases. CDR3 residues: CASSYDNGKLFF. The CDR3 DNA sequence: TGTGCCAGCAGTTATGACAATGGGAAACTGTTTTTT.

The J gene is TRBJ2-6, the V gene TRBV18; D unclear. The CDR3 is 17 amino acids. The germline V gene encodes CDR1 KGHSH and CDR2 LQKENI. Trimming left V 0 bases short and J 0 bases short, with 9 bases between. The CDR3 loop reads CASSPPGSSSGANVLTF. The CDR3 DNA reads as TGTGCCAGCTCACCACCCGGGTCCTCCTCTGGGGCCAACGTCCTGACTTTC.

The chain has TRBV11-2 and TRBJ2-1; D unclear. The CDR3 totals 14 residues. Germline assignment: CDR1 SGHAT and CDR2 FQNNGV. Trimming pared 0 bases from V and 9 bases from J, leaving 12 bases between. The CDR3 reads CASSLDPGSSEQFF. CDR3 sequence (DNA): TGTGCCAGCAGCTTAGATCCTGGTAGCTCTGAGCAGTTCTTC. Using reference TRBV11-2 and TRBJ2-1 for the parts outside the CDR3, the full variable domain is EAGVAQSPRYKIIEKRQSVAFWCNPISGHATLYWYQQILGQGPKLLIQFQNNGVVDDSQLPKDRFSAERLKGVDSTLKIQPAKLEDSAVYLCASSLDPGSSEQFFGPGTRLTVL.